Listed below are T cell receptor beta chains from one sample, sequenced in a study of cytomegalovirus exposure and HLA in healthy donors. The table came from immunoSEQ multiplex PCR; TCRdb's copy has only in-frame clones and leaves some out. The sample records some 120,000 clones, roughly 68% being singletons. Material for sequencing was PBMCs. These receptors originate from a woman aged 45-59 years in good health and CMV-seropositive. Each CDR3 is given with its conserved first and last residue. The order of the fields is V gene, clone size, J gene, D gene, CDR3 DNA, CDR3 protein. A D gene is named only where the DNA matches it firmly. Expanded clones get a size class; other rows say once, few or many, or leave the size out.

TRBV2	.	TRBJ1-2	.	TGTGCCAGCAGTTATCGGCAGGGCGGTGGCTACACCTTC	CASSYRQGGGYTF
TRBV29-1	.	TRBJ1-6	TRBD1	TGCAGCGTTGAGACAGGGAACAATTCACCCCTCCACTTT	CSVETGNNSPLHF
TRBV11-2	.	TRBJ2-7	.	TGTGCCAGCAGCTTTAACAGACGCTCCTACGAGCAGTACTTC	CASSFNRRSYEQYF
TRBV6-5	.	TRBJ1-2	.	TGTCCCAGCAGACCCCTCGGTGGGCAGCTCTATGGCTACACCTTC	CPSRPLGGQLYGYTF
TRBV19	.	TRBJ2-2	.	TGTGCCAGTAGTGTCTCGGGAGTCTCCGCGAACACCGGGGAGCTGTTTTTT	CASSVSGVSANTGELFF
TRBV4-1	.	TRBJ2-5	TRBD1	TGCGCCAGCAGCCAAGACTGGGGACAGGGAAAGAAGGAGCAGTACTTC	CASSQDWGQGKKEQYF
TRBV2	.	TRBJ2-3	TRBD2	TGTGCCAGCAGCGCAGCGGGGACCGATCGTAGCACAGATACGCAGTATTTT	CASSAAGTDRSTDTQYF
TRBV5-1	.	TRBJ2-7	TRBD2	TGCTCCAGCAGCTTGAGGACTAGCGGGGGAGGGGAGCAGTACTTC	CSSSLRTSGGGEQYF
TRBV5-1	.	TRBJ2-1	.	TGCGCCAGCAGCTTGGCGGGGGGGACAGACCACAATGAGCAGTTCTTC	CASSLAGGTDHNEQFF
TRBV7-2	.	TRBJ2-7	TRBD1	TGTGCCAGCAGCTTAGTAGGGGGCCAGGGGGCTGGTAAGGAGCAGTACTTC	CASSLVGGQGAGKEQYF
TRBV6-5	few	TRBJ1-2	.	TGTGCCAGCACGGAGGGTCGGGGCTATGGCTACACCTTC	CASTEGRGYGYTF
TRBV5-5	.	TRBJ2-4	TRBD2	TGTGCCAGCAGCTTGCCGGCGGGGGGAGGCAAAAACATTCAGTACTTC	CASSLPAGGGKNIQYF
TRBV30	.	TRBJ2-5	.	TGTGCCTGGAGTTTACTGGGTGGGAGAGAGACCCAGTACTTC	CAWSLLGGRETQYF
TRBV6-5	.	TRBJ1-5	TRBD1	TGTGCCAGCAGTACCACAGGGGCGGGTCAGCCCCAGCATTTT	CASSTTGAGQPQHF
TRBV11-2	.	TRBJ2-5	.	TGTGCCAGCAGGAACAGGGAGGGGGAGACCCAGTACTTC	CASRNREGETQYF
TRBV29-1	.	TRBJ1-4	.	TGCAGCGTTCGGGAGGTGGGCGAAAAACTGTTTTTT	CSVREVGEKLFF
TRBV5-4	.	TRBJ2-3	TRBD2	TGTGCCAGCAGGTCTGGGGGCGGGGGGAACACAGATACGCAGTATTTT	CASRSGGGGNTDTQYF
TRBV10-3	.	TRBJ1-6	.	TGTGCCATCAGACCTGCCGGTACCCGGGATAATTCACCCCTCCACTTT	CAIRPAGTRDNSPLHF
TRBV7-6	.	TRBJ2-2	TRBD2	TGTGCCAGCAGCTTAGCTGGTCTAGCGGGGCGAACCGGGGAGCTGTTTTTT	CASSLAGLAGRTGELFF
TRBV9	.	TRBJ1-2	.	TGTGCCAGCAGCGTAGAGGCGGGTCCCTATGGCTACACCTTC	CASSVEAGPYGYTF
TRBV18	.	TRBJ2-5	.	TGTGCCAGCTCACCCAGGATGGGGGGGCGAGAGACCCAGTACTTC	CASSPRMGGRETQYF
TRBV5-4	.	TRBJ2-5	TRBD2	TGTGCCAGCAGCGGGCGGGGGGGGGTACAAGAGACCCAGTACTTC	CASSGRGGVQETQYF
TRBV2	.	TRBJ1-5	.	TGTGCCAGCAGTTCAACGTTTCTCGGTCAGCCCCAGCATTTT	CASSSTFLGQPQHF
TRBV7-9	.	TRBJ1-1	.	TGTTCCAGCAGCTTAACGCGTGAAGCTTTCTTT	CSSSLTREAFF
TRBV5-6	.	TRBJ1-2	TRBD1	TGTGCCAGCAGGTTGGAAGATACTTGGACAGGGAAGGGCTACACCTTC	CASRLEDTWTGKGYTF
TRBV5-8	once	TRBJ1-5	.	TGTGCCAGCAGCCCCGCAGGGAATCAGCCCCAGCATTTT	CASSPAGNQPQHF
TRBV6-5	.	TRBJ1-2	.	TGTGCCTGTTATCGCGGGGGGGCGCATGGCTACACCTTC	CACYRGGAHGYTF
TRBV14	.	TRBJ2-3	.	TGTGCCAGCAGTCCCAATTCAAATACGCAGTATTTT	CASSPNSNTQYF
TRBV27	.	TRBJ1-1	.	TGTGCCAGCAGTGCCCTTACAGCGAACACTGAAGCTTTCTTT	CASSALTANTEAFF
TRBV5-1	.	TRBJ1-1	TRBD1	TGCGCCAGCAGCAGTACAGGGGTGAACACTGAAGCTTTCTTT	CASSSTGVNTEAFF
TRBV28	.	TRBJ2-7	.	TGTGCCAGCAGTCCTGGCGGGATTCGGGACGAGCAGTACTTC	CASSPGGIRDEQYF
TRBV19	.	TRBJ2-7	TRBD2	TGTGCCAGTACCACAGGACTAGCGGGGGGTAGCTCCTACGAGCAGTACTTC	CASTTGLAGGSSYEQYF
TRBV5-6	.	TRBJ1-2	.	TGTGCCAGCAGCTTTCTGTCTGAAGGACTAGCTAACTATGGCTACCCCTTC	CASSFLSEGLANYGYPF
TRBV15	.	TRBJ2-7	.	TGTGCCACCAGCAGAGATCGGGCGGGCGAGCAGTACTTC	CATSRDRAGEQYF
TRBV5-6	.	TRBJ2-1	TRBD2	TGTGCCAGCAGCTTGAGGGTCCTAGCGGGAGGGGATGAGCAGTTCTTC	CASSLRVLAGGDEQFF
TRBV7-9	.	TRBJ1-6	.	TGTGCCAGCAGCCCGCCGACAAGTTCACCCCTCCACTTT	CASSPPTSSPLHF
TRBV18	.	TRBJ1-3	.	TGTGCCAGCTCACCAGGTCAACGTAGATCTGGAAACACCATATATTTT	CASSPGQRRSGNTIYF
TRBV2	.	TRBJ2-7	.	TGTGCCAGCAGTGGACAGCTTAGCTCCTACGAGCAGTACTTC	CASSGQLSSYEQYF
TRBV4-3	.	TRBJ2-7	TRBD1	TGCGCCAGCAGCCAATCCCGGGACAGTAACTACGAGCAGTACTTC	CASSQSRDSNYEQYF
TRBV7-2	.	TRBJ2-3	TRBD2	TGTGCCAGCAGCTTAGTCGGGCTAGCGGGGGCCAGCACAGATACGCAGTATTTT	CASSLVGLAGASTDTQYF
TRBV6-5	.	TRBJ2-3	.	TGTGCCAGCAGTTACTCCAGGGGAGATACGCAGTATTTT	CASSYSRGDTQYF
TRBV19	.	TRBJ2-3	TRBD2	TGTGCCAGTAGTGATAGCGGGAAGTGGGATACGCAGTATTTT	CASSDSGKWDTQYF
TRBV7-2	.	TRBJ2-1	.	TGTGCCAGCAGCTTAGGAGGGAGGAATGAGCAGTTCTTC	CASSLGGRNEQFF